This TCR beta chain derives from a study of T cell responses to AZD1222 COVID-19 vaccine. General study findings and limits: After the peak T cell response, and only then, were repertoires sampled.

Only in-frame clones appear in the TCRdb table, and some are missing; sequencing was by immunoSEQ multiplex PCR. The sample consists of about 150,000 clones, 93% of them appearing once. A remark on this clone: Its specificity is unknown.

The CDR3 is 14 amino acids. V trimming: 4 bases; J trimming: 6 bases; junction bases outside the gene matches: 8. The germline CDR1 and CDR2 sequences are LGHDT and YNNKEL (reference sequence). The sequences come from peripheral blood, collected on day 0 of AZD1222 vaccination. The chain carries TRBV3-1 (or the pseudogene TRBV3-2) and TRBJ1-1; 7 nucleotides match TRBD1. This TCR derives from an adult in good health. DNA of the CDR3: TGTGCCAGCAGCCCGAACAGGGGAGGCTCTGAAGCTTTCTTT. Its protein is CASSPNRGGSEAFF.